This T cell receptor beta chain is from a study of blood T cell repertoires in COVID-19. About the study: The cDNA or gDNA used as material had been derived from T cells, B-cell-depleted T cells, or PBMCs.

Concerning this clone: A read error may account for a junction end that differs from germline.

Method: immunoSEQ multiplex PCR; TCRdb's copy keeps in-frame clones and lacks some. The sample holds around 350,000 clones, about 88% seen once. Sequencing was carried out using peripheral blood. This clonotype was sampled from a human donor in a cohort sampled during active COVID-19.

CDR3 nucleotide sequence: TGTGCCAGCAGCCTACTAATAGGACAAAGAATATTT. Its translation is CASSLLIGQRIF. The chain recombines TRBV12-3 or TRBV12-4 with TRBJ1-4; D may be TRBD1 (5 bases). The CDR3 is made up of 12 amino acids.